Described below is a single TCR beta chain sequence and its context. No antigen is known for it. Base qualities are missing; no much larger clone stands one base away. The source of the sample is a study of neoadjuvant anti-PD-1 for oral cavity cancer (TCRdb year 2021). Background for the entire study: Patients mostly received three to four biweekly doses of nivolumab at 3 mg/kg before curative-intent surgical resection. For patients who did not progress, a fourth nivolumab dose was given around day 43, followed by definitive surgical resection on days 50-56. Under RECIST 1.1, patients with complete response, partial response or stable disease were classed as responders, and patients with progression were classed as non-responders. The parent correlative cohort had eleven to twelve patients and a response rate of about 35%.

Overall study outcomes, separate from this receptor: After neoadjuvant nivolumab, T cell clonality (Gini index) in PBMCs was significantly higher in non-responders than in responders. The TCR analyses had only three patients in each response group, and the authors called for validation in larger cohorts. Higher pretreatment blood Treg/Th17 ratios correlated with both higher pretreatment blood TCRbeta clonality and lower post-treatment tumor TCRbeta clonality.

For deep sequencing, each PBMC sample was run in six replicates, with libraries mostly built from 450 to 550 ng of input genomic DNA. The immunoSEQ hsTCRbeta kit was used to prepare TCRbeta libraries according to the manufacturer's instructions. The finished libraries were brought together in one pool at 3 to 3.5 nM, which was then read using an Illumina NovaSeq 6000 S4 flow cell. The paper's processing steps were these. The immunoSEQ Analyzer was used for raw data preprocessing and quality control. The analysis was limited to productive rearrangements, and each clonotype was defined by a unique CDR3 amino acid sequence. Repertoire clonality was estimated as the Gini-Simpson index, computed with the R package tcR. Student's t test was used to compare Gini indices, and Pearson correlation was used to assess associations with tumor size change. Here the immuneACCESS table is served through TCRdb, limited to in-frame sequences with V and J called. Missing clones are a known gap in these copies; in checked studies unresolved V genes cover under half, and the rest lacks a known reason. V, J and clone size are those of that table, while D and trimming were read from the DNA. The sample yields over 14,000 clones; more than 65% were counted once. The leading ten clones occupy less than 3.5% of the sample.

What this sample's time point label stands for: before neoadjuvant nivolumab. None of the patients had received prior systemic or radiation treatment, and all were newly diagnosed with stage II-IVA oral cavity squamous cell carcinoma. The cohort was composed of patients with HPV-negative, locally advanced oral cavity squamous cell carcinoma. Peripheral blood mononuclear cells were analyzed directly and were not maintained or expanded in culture. Samples came from a longitudinal correlative study of a single-arm phase II trial of neoadjuvant nivolumab in oral cavity squamous cell carcinoma. Subject-matched pre- and post-treatment PBMCs and tumors from three responders and three non-responders were subjected to genomic DNA-based TCRbeta sequencing. Peripheral blood mononuclear cells were collected before nivolumab treatment and again after treatment, at the time of surgery. The Maxwell RSC DNA from Cells kit was used to extract genomic DNA from PBMCs.

As encoded in the germline V gene, CDR1 is MNHNS while CDR2 is SASEGT. The CDR3 contains 13 residues, cysteine and phenylalanine counted. The sequence is cut down to CDR3 DNA, 39 bases in frame from base 1. V sheds 6 bases and J sheds 5 bases, leaving 13 bases between their ends. The sequence links TRBV6-1 to TRBJ1-1, with the identity of the D gene unclear. The specimen was PBMCs, collected before nivolumab (anti-PD-1) treatment. This sequence was found in a person between 40 and 85 years old with oral cavity squamous cell carcinoma. The CDR3 is CASSRTPGTEAFF. The DNA reads as follows: TGTGCCAGCAGCAGGACCCCGGGGACTGAAGCTTTCTTT.